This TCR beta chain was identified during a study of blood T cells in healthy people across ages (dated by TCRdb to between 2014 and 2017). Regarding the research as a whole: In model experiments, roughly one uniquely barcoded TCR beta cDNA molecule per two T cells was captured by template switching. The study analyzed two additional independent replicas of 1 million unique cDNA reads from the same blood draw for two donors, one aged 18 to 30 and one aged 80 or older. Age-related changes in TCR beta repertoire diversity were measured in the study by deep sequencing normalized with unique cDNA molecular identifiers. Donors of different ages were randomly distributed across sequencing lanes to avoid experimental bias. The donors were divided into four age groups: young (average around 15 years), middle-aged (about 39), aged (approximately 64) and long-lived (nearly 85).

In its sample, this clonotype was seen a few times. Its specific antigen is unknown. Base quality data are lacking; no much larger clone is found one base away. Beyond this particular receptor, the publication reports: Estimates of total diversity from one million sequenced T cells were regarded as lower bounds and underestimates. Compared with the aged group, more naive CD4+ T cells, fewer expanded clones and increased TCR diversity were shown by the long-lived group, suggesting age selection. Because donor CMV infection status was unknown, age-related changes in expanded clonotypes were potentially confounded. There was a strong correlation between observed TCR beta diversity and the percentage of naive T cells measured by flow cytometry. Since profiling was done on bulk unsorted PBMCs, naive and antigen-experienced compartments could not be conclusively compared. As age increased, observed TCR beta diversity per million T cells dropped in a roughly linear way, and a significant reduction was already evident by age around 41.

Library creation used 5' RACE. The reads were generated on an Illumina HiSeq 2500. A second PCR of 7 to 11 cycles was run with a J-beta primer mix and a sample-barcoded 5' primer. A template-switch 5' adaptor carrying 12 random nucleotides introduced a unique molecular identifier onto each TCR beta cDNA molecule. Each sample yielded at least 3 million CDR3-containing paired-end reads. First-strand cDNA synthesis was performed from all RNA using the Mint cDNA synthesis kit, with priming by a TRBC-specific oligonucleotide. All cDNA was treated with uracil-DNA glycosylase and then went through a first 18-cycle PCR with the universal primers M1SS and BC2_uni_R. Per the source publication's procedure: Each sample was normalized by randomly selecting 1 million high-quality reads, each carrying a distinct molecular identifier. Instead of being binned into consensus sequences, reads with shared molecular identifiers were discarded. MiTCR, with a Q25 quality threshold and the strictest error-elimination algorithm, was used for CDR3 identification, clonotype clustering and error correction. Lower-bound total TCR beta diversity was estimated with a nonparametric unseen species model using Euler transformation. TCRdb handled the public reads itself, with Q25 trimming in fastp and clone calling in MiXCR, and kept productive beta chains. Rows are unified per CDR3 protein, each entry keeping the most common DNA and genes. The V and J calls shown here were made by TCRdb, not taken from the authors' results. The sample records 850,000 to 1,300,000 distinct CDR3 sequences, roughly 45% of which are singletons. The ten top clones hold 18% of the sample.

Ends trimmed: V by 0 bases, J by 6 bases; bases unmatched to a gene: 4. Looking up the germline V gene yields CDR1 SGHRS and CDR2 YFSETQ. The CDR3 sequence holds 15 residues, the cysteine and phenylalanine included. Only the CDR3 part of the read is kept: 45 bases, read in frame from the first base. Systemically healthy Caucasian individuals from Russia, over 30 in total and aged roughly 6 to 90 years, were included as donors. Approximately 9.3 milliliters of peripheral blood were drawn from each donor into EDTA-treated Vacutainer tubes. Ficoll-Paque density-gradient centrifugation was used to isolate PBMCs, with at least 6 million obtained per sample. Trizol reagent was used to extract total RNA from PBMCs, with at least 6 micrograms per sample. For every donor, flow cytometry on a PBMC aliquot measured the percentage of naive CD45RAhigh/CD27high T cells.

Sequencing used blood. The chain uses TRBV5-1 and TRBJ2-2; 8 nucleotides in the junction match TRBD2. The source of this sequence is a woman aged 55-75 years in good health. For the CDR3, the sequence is CASSLDGGRPGELFF. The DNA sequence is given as TGCGCCAGCAGCTTGGACGGCGGGAGGCCCGGGGAGCTGTTTTTT.